These 3 T cell receptor beta chains were sequenced from one sample in a study of cytomegalovirus exposure and HLA in healthy donors. The protocol was immunoSEQ multiplex PCR, while the TCRdb copy is restricted to in-frame clones and leaves out a portion. The sample lists approximately 120,000 clones, 88% seen once, with around 2.1% in the top ten. Sequences were obtained from PBMCs. These TCRs come from a woman aged 18-29 years in good health and CMV-seronegative.

The V gene is TRBV5-4, the J gene TRBJ2-7; weak D call: TRBD1 (6 bases). The germline V gene has CDR1 SGHNT and CDR2 YYREEE (reference sequence). The CDR3 is made up of 14 amino acids. Trimming stripped 5 bases from V and 0 bases from J, with 12 bases between. The CDR3 sequence is CASSRQDSSYEQYF. CDR3 nucleotides: TGTGCCAGCAGTCGACAGGATAGCTCCTACGAGCAGTACTTC.

The chain carries TRBV2 and TRBJ1-1; D not resolved. This CDR3 is built from 14 residues. Per germline, CDR1 SNHLY and CDR2 FYNNEI. V lost 6 bases and J 3 bases, leaving 14 bases between the germline ends. Written as DNA, the CDR3 is TGTGCCAGCAGGCCCTCTATGCGGGACACTGAAGCTTTCTTT. This encodes CASRPSMRDTEAFF.

V and J are TRBV6-5 and TRBJ2-2, with 8 bases matching TRBD1. The V and J ends lost 6 bases and 9 bases, in that order; junction bases with no gene match: 9. CDR1 is MNHEY and CDR2 is SVGAGI in the germline V gene. The CDR3 contains 14 residues. The CDR3 reads CASSTSGGQRELFF. Here the CDR3 DNA reads TGTGCCAGCAGCACCTCAGGGGGCCAGCGGGAGCTGTTTTTT.